This T cell receptor (beta chain) was obtained from a study of tumor-infiltrating lymphocytes in primary liver carcinoma. On the study more broadly: Each sample had roughly 3.65 to 7.5 million productive TCRbeta reads regardless of tissue type. Points from the study as a whole: Tumor top-250-clone fractions significantly exceeded those of blood (p = 0.039). Overlap in tumor-adjacent and tumor-blood pairs fell below that of tumor region pairs.

Note on this clonotype: What it binds is unknown.

In germline, CDR1 is SGHNT, CDR2 YYREEE (reference sequence). V lost 1 base and J lost 4, with 8 bases in between. This CDR3 region has 13 residues. Co-extraction yielded RNA and DNA from approximately 20-30 mg of unsorted bulk tissue. All patients had surgically resected primary liver carcinoma. Reverse transcription of 500 ng total RNA with a constant-region primer produced TCR beta cDNA. Libraries of TCR beta came from three nested multiplex PCR rounds with slightly modified ARM-PCR. Use of TRBV1-TRBV30 forward primers with a C-beta reverse primer characterized the first two PCR rounds, which lasted around 11 cycles each. From the multiplex PCR reads, TCRdb called clonotypes with MiXCR, one entry per CDR3 protein. In the table there are around 120,000 distinct CDR3 sequences, about two thirds of which are singletons.

Sample: tumor-adjacent normal liver tissue. The receptor was isolated from a woman aged 60-75 years with primary liver carcinoma and hepatitis B virus infection. V usage is TRBV5-4 and J usage is TRBJ1-1; D is ambiguous. This CDR3 is CASSLLTITEAFF. The CDR3 coding sequence is TGTGCCAGCAGCTTGCTGACGATCACTGAAGCTTTCTTT.